Presented here are 32 T cell receptor beta chains from one specimen sequenced in a study of CD8+CD57+ T cells in acquired aplastic anemia (dated by TCRdb to 2016 to 2019). The patients picked for sequencing were ones in whom flow cytometry had shown an expansion of CD8+CD57+ cells. The sequencing machine was an Illumina HiSeq 2000. Genomic DNA was used as template for profiling of TCR beta VDJ combinations and CDR3 sequences. TCRdb applied fastp at Q25 and MiXCR to the public reads, then kept only in-frame beta chains. Here each entry gathers all rows of one CDR3 protein and keeps the most common genes and DNA. The sample data list 180,000 or so distinct CDR3 sequences, and around half of these were observed just once. The ten largest account for 1.1% of the sample. The specimen was sorted CD4+, CD8+, or CD8+CD57+ T cells (not recorded which) from PBMCs. These TCRs come from a human donor with aplastic anemia.

At least ten counts were recorded for this clonotype. The V gene is TRBV20-1, the J gene TRBJ2-5; possible D gene TRBD2, 6 bases. The germline CDR1 and CDR2 sequences are DFQATT and SNEGSKA (reference sequence). The length of the CDR3 is 12 residues. The V end lost 2 bases, the J end lost 5 bases, and 9 bases lay between the germline ends. This CDR3 is CSARRLVETQYF. The CDR3 coding sequence is TGCAGTGCTAGACGACTAGTCGAGACCCAGTACTTC.

The chain carries TRBV11-2 and TRBJ2-7; the match to TRBD2 covers 13 bases. CDR1 SGHAT and CDR2 FQNNGV come from the germline V gene. The CDR3 spans 15 residues. V shed 5 bases, J shed 7 bases, and the junction held 8 bases outside the gene matches. CDR3 in amino acids: CASSAQGLAGREQYF. For the CDR3, the DNA is TGTGCCAGCAGCGCACAGGGACTAGCGGGACGGGAGCAGTACTTC.

V and J are TRBV2 and TRBJ1-4; D is perhaps TRBD1 (5 bases). CDR1 and CDR2 from the germline V gene are SNHLY and FYNNEI. The V gene lost 5 bases and the J gene lost 8 bases, with 15 bases spanning the gap. The CDR3 contains 14 residues. CDR3 DNA: TGTGCCAGCAGTTTATGGGGTGGGGGAGAAAAACTGTTTTTT. Encoded protein: CASSLWGGGEKLFF.

The V and J genes are TRBV10-3 and TRBJ2-1; a possible D gene is TRBD1 (6 bases). V lost 8 bases and J lost 5, with 13 bases in between. The CDR3 sequence is 13 residues long. Per the germline V gene, CDR1 is ENHRY and CDR2 is SYGVKD. The CDR3 here is CAILNRADNEQFF. The CDR3 DNA reads TGTGCCATCCTTAACAGGGCCGACAATGAGCAGTTCTTC.

This clonotype occurred many times. V is TRBV20-1 and J is TRBJ2-7; no clear D. V shed 3 bases and J shed 3 bases, with 9 bases lying between them. Germline V gives CDR1 DFQATT, CDR2 SNEGSKA (reference sequence). The length of the CDR3 is 12 residues. CDR3: CSASKQSYEQYF. For the CDR3, the DNA is TGCAGTGCTAGCAAACAGAGCTACGAGCAGTACTTC.

The genes are TRBV6-5 and TRBJ1-2, with D possibly TRBD1 on 6 matching bases. V lost 0 bases to trimming and J lost 4 bases, with 12 bases between them. The CDR3 spans 15 residues. Germline V gene lookup returns CDR1 MNHEY and CDR2 SVGAGI. In DNA form, the CDR3 reads TGTGCCAGCAGTTACTCCCGACAGGAGGGCTATGGCTACACCTTC. It is translated as CASSYSRQEGYGYTF.

The table lists this clonotype with many counts. The chain has TRBV2 and TRBJ2-3, with 9 bases aligning to TRBD2. Trimming at V came to 2 bases and at J to 4 bases, leaving 4 bases not matched to a gene. CDR3 length: 15 residues. From germline, CDR1 is SNHLY and CDR2 FYNNEI. This chain's CDR3 is CASSELGGGADTQYF. In DNA, the CDR3 is TGTGCCAGCAGTGAACTTGGCGGGGGGGCAGATACGCAGTATTTT.

CDR3 residues: CASSLVAAGRVTQYF. CDR3 coding DNA: TGTGCCAGCAGCTTGGTCGCGGCAGGACGCGTGACCCAGTACTTC. The chain is built from TRBV5-6 and TRBJ2-5, with D hard to call. Germline V gene data show CDR1 as SGHDT and CDR2 as YYEEEE. Trimming removed 0 bases at V and 7 bases at J, with 16 bases between. This CDR3 spans 15 amino acids. Supplemented by reference TRBV5-6 and TRBJ2-5, the full variable domain reads DAGVTQSPTHLIKTRGQQVTLRCSPKSGHDTVSWYQQALGQGPQFIFQYYEEEERQRGNFPDRFSGHQFPNYSSELNVNALLLGDSALYLCASSLVAAGRVTQYFGPGTRLLVL.

A few counts support this clonotype. The chain employs TRBV7-8 and TRBJ1-1, with D unresolved. The V end lost 1 base, the J end lost 5 bases, and 8 bases lay between the germline ends. This CDR3 has 13 residues. Germline V gene sequence: CDR1 SGHVS, CDR2 FQNEAQ. The CDR3 protein is CASSLVYSTEAFF. CDR3 nucleotide sequence: TGTGCCAGCAGCTTAGTATACAGTACTGAAGCTTTCTTT.

The rearrangement links TRBV29-1 to TRBJ2-1; 10 bases agree with TRBD1. The CDR3 has 14 residues. The trim removed 7 bases at V and 9 bases at J, leaving 12 bases unmatched. CDR1 and CDR2 (germline): SQVTM, ANQGSEA. This CDR3 reads CSARTGGIGGEQFF. The CDR3 DNA follows: TGCAGCGCAAGGACAGGGGGGATAGGTGGTGAGCAGTTCTTC.

This chain uses TRBV29-1 with TRBJ1-1; D call uncertain. Looked up from germline, CDR1 is SQVTM and CDR2 is ANQGSEA. This CDR3 has 12 residues. Trimming pared 4 bases from V and 0 bases from J, leaving 6 bases between. The CDR3 DNA follows: TGCAGCGTTGCCCTCCTGAACACTGAAGCTTTCTTT. Protein sequence: CSVALLNTEAFF.

V usage is TRBV2 and J usage is TRBJ2-5; 11 bases line up with TRBD2. Trimming cost V 7 bases and J 2 bases; bases outside gene matches: 6. Germline V gene lookup returns CDR1 SNHLY and CDR2 FYNNEI. The CDR3 totals 15 residues. CDR3 protein: CASTGSGGGQETQYF. The CDR3 bases are TGTGCCAGCACGGGTAGCGGGGGGGGGCAAGAGACCCAGTACTTC. Supplemented by reference TRBV2 and TRBJ2-5, the full variable domain reads EPEVTQTPSHQVTQMGQEVILRCVPISNHLYFYWYRQILGQKVEFLVSFYNNEISEKSEIFDDQFSVERPDGSNFTLKIRSTKLEDSAMYFCASTGSGGGQETQYFGPGTRLLVL.

V usage is TRBV7-6 and J usage is TRBJ1-6, with D possibly being TRBD1 (6 bases). V lost 0 bases and J lost 10, with 10 bases in between. The CDR3 consists of 14 residues. Germline lookup yields CDR1 SGHVS and CDR2 FNYEAQ. The chain's CDR3 is CASSLATGKSPLHF. CDR3 DNA sequence: TGTGCCAGCAGCTTAGCGACAGGAAAATCACCCCTCCACTTT.

At least ten counts were recorded for this clonotype. The rearrangement links TRBV5-6 to TRBJ2-3; the D is unclear. Trimming removed 4 bases from V and 2 bases from J, with 11 bases in between. Germline CDR1 SGHDT, CDR2 YYEEEE. The CDR3 is made up of 14 amino acids. The DNA for the CDR3 is TGTGCCAGCAGCCCTGGAACCTTCACAGATACGCAGTATTTT. Translating it yields CASSPGTFTDTQYF.

In the case of this clonotype: Relative to the germline gene, one junction end is altered; a read error may explain this. CDR3 DNA: TGTGCCGGTAGTATAGCGGGGGGGCAGGGCCAGCCCCAGCATTTT. As protein: CAGSIAGGQGQPQHF. The V gene is TRBV19, the J gene TRBJ1-5, with D maybe TRBD1 (6 bases). The CDR3 loop spans 15 amino acids. Germline V gene lookup returns CDR1 LNHDA and CDR2 SQIVND (reference sequence). The full variable domain, in which reference TRBV19 and TRBJ1-5 provide the parts outside the CDR3, is DGGITQSPKYLFRKEGQNVTLSCEQNLNHDAMYWYRQDPGQGLRLIYYSQIVNDFQKGDIAEGYSVSREKKESFPLTVTSAQKNPTAFYLCAGSIAGGQGQPQHFGDGTRLSIL.

This clonotype was recorded many times. This chain uses TRBV24-1 with TRBJ1-1, with D unresolved. CDR3 length: 14 amino acids. Germline CDR1 reads KGHDR; CDR2 reads SFDVKD. V shed 5 bases and J shed 5 bases, with 14 bases lying between them. Here the CDR3 reads CATSGGDRVTEAFF. As DNA, the CDR3 is TGTGCCACCAGTGGGGGTGACCGTGTTACTGAAGCTTTCTTT.

J is TRBJ1-2 and V is TRBV7-2, with 7 bases fitting TRBD1. Looked up from germline, CDR1 is SGHTA and CDR2 is FQGNSA. CDR3 length equals 14 residues. J lost 3 bases, V lost 5 bases, and 6 bases had no gene match. In DNA form, the CDR3 reads TGTGCCAGCAGCCCTCCGGGACAGTACTATGGCTACACCTTC. This encodes CASSPPGQYYGYTF.

The V gene is TRBV10-3, the J gene TRBJ2-3; perhaps TRBD2 as D (5 bases). The V gene lost 3 bases and the J gene lost 6 bases, with 13 bases spanning the gap. Germline V CDR1 and CDR2: ENHRY, SYGVKD. The CDR3 has 14 amino acids. The CDR3 nucleotides read TGTGCCATCAGTGATGTCGGACTCGGGGATACGCAGTATTTT. Its translation is CAISDVGLGDTQYF.

In its sample, this clonotype was seen many times. The chain uses TRBV3-1 and TRBJ1-2; D call uncertain. The CDR3 runs to 13 residues. With 3 bases removed from V and 4 bases from J, the gap between germline ends came to 9 bases. Germline lookup yields CDR1 LGHDT and CDR2 YNNKEL (reference sequence). The CDR3 is CASSHSEGYGYTF. CDR3 nucleotides: TGTGCCAGCAGCCACTCTGAGGGCTATGGCTACACCTTC. Full variable domain (outside the CDR3, taken from reference TRBV3-1 and TRBJ1-2): DTAVSQTPKYLVTQMGNDKSIKCEQNLGHDTMYWYKQDSKKFLKIMFSYNNKELIINETVPNRFSPKSPDKAHLNLHINSLELGDSAVYFCASSHSEGYGYTFGSGTRLTVV.

The V call is TRBV19, the J call TRBJ2-7; tentatively, D is TRBD1 (5 bases). The V end lost 3 bases, the J end lost 0 bases, and 12 bases lay between the germline ends. CDR1 LNHDA and CDR2 SQIVND come from the germline V gene (reference sequence). This CDR3 comprises 15 residues. The CDR3 nucleotides are TGTGCCAGTAGTATTCGCAGGGCCAGCTCCTACGAGCAGTACTTC. Residues: CASSIRRASSYEQYF.

The rearrangement joins TRBV5-1 to TRBJ2-7; 10 bases agree with TRBD1. The CDR3 extends over 17 amino acids. V dropped 2 bases and J dropped 2; count of bases not matched to a gene: 10. The germline gives CDR1 SGHRS, CDR2 YFSETQ. The CDR3 coding sequence is TGCGCCAGCAGCTTACAAGAAGTCGGACAGGGGGCCTACGAGCAGTACTTC. The encoded protein is CASSLQEVGQGAYEQYF.

The V gene is TRBV6-2 or TRBV6-3, the J gene TRBJ1-5; D gene ambiguous. Germline assignment: CDR1 MNHEY and CDR2 SVGEGT. V lost 6 bases to trimming and J lost 3 bases, with 9 bases between them. This CDR3 spans 13 amino acids. The CDR3 region is CASRVGSNQPQHF. The DNA of the CDR3 is TGTGCCAGCAGGGTAGGCTCCAATCAGCCCCAGCATTTT.

The count of this clonotype is one. The V and J genes are TRBV7-9 and TRBJ1-3, with 8 nucleotides matching TRBD1. Germline CDR1 is SEHNR and CDR2 is FQNEAQ (reference sequence). With 4 bases clipped from V and 4 bases from J, the junction kept 6 bases outside the gene matches. The CDR3 spans 15 residues. CDR3 protein: CASSSQTGAGNTIYF. The CDR3 nucleotides are TGTGCCAGCAGCTCACAGACAGGGGCGGGAAACACCATATATTTT. Combining the CDR3 with reference TRBV7-9 and TRBJ1-3 gives the whole variable domain DTGVSQNPRHKITKRGQNVTFRCDPISEHNRLYWYRQTLGQGPEFLTYFQNEAQLEKSRLLSDRFSAERPKGSFSTLEIQRTEQGDSAMYLCASSSQTGAGNTIYFGEGSWLTVV.

This clonotype was observed many times. Here the CDR3 reads CASSETWTGDYNSPLHF. In DNA form, the CDR3 reads TGTGCCAGCAGTGAAACCTGGACAGGGGACTATAATTCACCCCTCCACTTT. This chain joins TRBV2 and TRBJ1-6; 9 bases are a match to TRBD1. The germline CDR1 and CDR2 sequences are SNHLY and FYNNEI. The V segment lost 2 bases and the J segment 3 bases; nucleotides outside the gene matches: 5. This CDR3 spans 17 amino acids.

This clonotype was seen at least ten times. The V gene is TRBV6-1, the J gene TRBJ2-7, with TRBD1 matching over 9 bases. V trimming: 7 bases; J trimming: 0 bases; junction bases outside the gene matches: 7. Germline-derived CDR1 and CDR2 are MNHNS and SASEGT. This CDR3 contains 15 residues. CDR3 residues: CASTSRQGVSYEQYF. DNA for the CDR3: TGTGCCAGCACCTCTAGACAGGGGGTCTCCTACGAGCAGTACTTC.

J is TRBJ2-3 and V is TRBV9; D gene ambiguous. The CDR3 contains 14 residues. The germline CDR1 and CDR2 sequences are SGDLS and YYNGEE. V lost 0 bases and J lost 6, with 11 bases in between. The CDR3 DNA reads TGTGCCAGCAGCGTAGATTTCCTGTCTGATACGCAGTATTTT. Its translation: CASSVDFLSDTQYF.

CDR3 sequence reads: CATADGRNEKLFF. Here the CDR3 DNA reads TGTGCCACCGCCGACGGCCGAAATGAAAAACTGTTTTTT. The rearrangement uses TRBV15 and TRBJ1-4; no reliable D call. CDR3 length equals 13 residues. V was trimmed by 8 bases and J by 5 bases, leaving 12 bases between them. The germline V gene encodes CDR1 LNHNV and CDR2 YYDKDF (reference sequence).

The table lists this clonotype with a few counts. Its ends do not fully match the called genes, so a read error is possible. This sequence joins TRBV18 and TRBJ1-6, with 8 bases lining up with TRBD1. The V gene's germline CDR1 is KGHSH and CDR2 LQKENI. CDR3 size: 18 residues. In DNA form, the CDR3 reads TGTGCCAGCTCACCACAAGACCAGGGGGCGTCCTTTAATTCACCCCTCCACTTT. It codes for CASSPQDQGASFNSPLHF.

Points on this clonotype: One end of the junction is discordant with germline, which a read error may explain. V gene TRBV6-1 combines with J gene TRBJ1-3, with 8 bases lining up with TRBD1. Germline CDR1 is MNHNS and CDR2 is SASEGT. This CDR3 comprises 16 residues. The CDR3: CAISEASGGSGNTIYF. The CDR3 nucleotides are TGTGCCATCAGTGAAGCCTCAGGGGGCTCCGGAAACACCATATATTTT.

The chain couples TRBV10-1 to TRBJ1-5; D is perhaps TRBD1 (5 bases). Trimming took 4 bases from V and 5 from J, leaving 9 bases between them. The length of the CDR3 is 13 residues. Germline CDR1 is WNHNN and CDR2 is SYGVQD (reference sequence). The chain's CDR3 is CASSGGFDQPQHF. CDR3 DNA sequence: TGCGCCAGCAGTGGGGGCTTCGATCAGCCCCAGCATTTT.

This clonotype was seen once. V is TRBV29-1 and J is TRBJ2-7; 11 bases align to TRBD1. The V and J ends lost 0 bases and 4 bases, in that order; junction bases with no gene match: 5. The germline CDR1 and CDR2 sequences are SQVTM and ANQGSEA. CDR3 length: 15 amino acids. For the CDR3, the DNA is TGCAGCGTTGAAGAAACCGGGACAGGGGGTTACGAGCAGTACTTC. It codes for CSVEETGTGGYEQYF.

This clonotype has just a few counts. V and J are TRBV27 and TRBJ1-1, with 8 bases lining up with TRBD1. Germline values: CDR1 MNHEY, CDR2 SMNVEV (reference sequence). V lost 5 bases to trimming and J lost 0 bases; unmatched junction nucleotides: 8. The CDR3 has 16 residues. The CDR3 DNA reads as TGTGCCAGCAGTAGGACAGGGACGAACCTGAACACTGAAGCTTTCTTT. Amino acids: CASSRTGTNLNTEAFF.